What follows are 8 T cell receptor beta chains derived from one specimen sequenced in a study of beta chain features in type 1 diabetes (dated by TCRdb to 2016 to 2019). General study outcomes and caveats: A moderate but significant shortening of TCRB CDR3 length was observed in type 1 diabetes patients in all four CD4+ subsets.

Library construction relied on the immunoSEQ multiplex PCR assay. The entire amount of isolated RNA was reverse transcribed using the High Capacity cDNA Reverse Transcription Kit, so the sequenced TCRB transcripts were expressed ones. Here the immuneACCESS table is served through TCRdb, limited to in-frame sequences with V and J called. Missing clones are a known gap in these copies; in checked studies unresolved V genes cover under half, and the rest lacks a known reason. This sample holds 300,000 to 350,000 clones; over 7% were observed only once. The ten largest clones take up around 1% of the sample. The antigens these receptors bind are not known. Sequences were obtained from central memory CD4+ T cells from blood. Receptor source: a man under 40 with type 1 diabetes.

This clone was observed a handful of times. V usage is TRBV4-3 and J usage is TRBJ1-1, with no clear D. This CDR3 region has 14 residues. Per germline, CDR1 LGHNA and CDR2 YSLEER. V lost 1 base and J 1 base, leaving 7 bases between the germline ends. CDR3 residues: CASSQVIRNTEAFF. In DNA, the CDR3 is TGCGCCAGCAGCCAAGTAATCCGGAACACTGAAGCTTTCTTT.

This clone was observed many times. The V gene is TRBV5-1, the J gene TRBJ2-7; 7 bases are a match to TRBD1. Germline assignment: CDR1 SGHRS and CDR2 YFSETQ. The CDR3 spans 13 residues. The ends lost 4 bases at V and 3 bases at J; junction bases unmatched: 4. CDR3 in DNA: TGCGCCAGCAGCGTGGGACAGCGCTACGAGCAGTACTTC. Translating gives CASSVGQRYEQYF. Full variable domain (outside the CDR3, taken from reference TRBV5-1 and TRBJ2-7): KAGVTQTPRYLIKTRGQQVTLSCSPISGHRSVSWYQQTPGQGLQFLFEYFSETQRNKGNFPGRFSGRQFSNSRSEMNVSTLELGDSALYLCASSVGQRYEQYFGPGTRLTVT.

On this clone itself: At one end, the junction sequence differs from germline, possibly due to a read error. J is TRBJ1-1 and V is TRBV27; the match to TRBD1 covers 8 bases. This CDR3 region has 14 residues. Germline V gene sequence: CDR1 MNHEY, CDR2 SMNVEV (reference sequence). Written as DNA, the CDR3 is TGTGCCAGCAGGTCGACCGGGACAGGCTACCAAGGCACCTTT. It encodes CASRSTGTGYQGTF.

The chain combines TRBV11-2 with TRBJ1-4; 10 bases line up with TRBD1. The germline CDR1 and CDR2 sequences are SGHAT and FQNNGV. The CDR3 contains 16 residues. V was pared by 9 bases and J by 6 bases, with 13 bases of the junction left unmatched. CDR3 sequence: CASTSLPGTGDEKLFF. CDR3 in DNA: TGTGCCAGTACATCCCTCCCCGGGACAGGGGATGAAAAACTGTTTTTT.

The chain links TRBV25-1 to TRBJ2-3; the D is unclear. This CDR3 is built from 15 residues. With 3 bases removed from V and 3 bases from J, the gap between germline ends came to 13 bases. Germline V gene data show CDR1 as MGHDK and CDR2 as SYGVNS. The DNA for the CDR3 is TGTGCCAGCAGTGACGTTGGCGGTAAGACAGATACGCAGTATTTT. Its translation is CASSDVGGKTDTQYF.

This clone was observed a few times. The chain has TRBV2 and TRBJ1-2, with 7 bases matching TRBD1. The CDR3 consists of 13 residues. The V gene end was trimmed by 4 bases and the J gene end by 3 bases; junction bases not matched to a gene: 2. The germline CDR1 and CDR2 sequences are SNHLY and FYNNEI. The CDR3 DNA follows: TGTGCCAGCAGTGCTCAGGGGGACTATGGCTACACCTTC. It encodes CASSAQGDYGYTF. Based on the CDR3 plus reference TRBV2 and TRBJ1-2, the full variable domain is EPEVTQTPSHQVTQMGQEVILRCVPISNHLYFYWYRQILGQKVEFLVSFYNNEISEKSEIFDDQFSVERPDGSNFTLKIRSTKLEDSAMYFCASSAQGDYGYTFGSGTRLTVV.

This chain uses TRBV18 with TRBJ1-1, with D perhaps TRBD1 (6 bases). Germline V lookup: CDR1 KGHSH, CDR2 LQKENI. Trimming removed 2 bases from V and 3 bases from J, with 19 bases in between. The CDR3 is 17 residues long. The CDR3 reads CASSPIQGSGLDTEAFF. The DNA of the CDR3 is TGTGCCAGCTCACCAATACAGGGCTCTGGGTTGGACACTGAAGCTTTCTTT.

This clone was detected only a few times. The chain carries TRBV19 and TRBJ2-7, with TRBD1 matching 9 bases. The CDR3 covers 14 residues. Germline loops: CDR1 LNHDA, CDR2 SQIVND (reference sequence). V was pared by 5 bases and J by 3 bases, with 5 bases of the junction left unmatched. The CDR3 coding sequence is TGTGCCAGTAGTGGGACAGGGACGTTCTACGAGCAGTACTTC. It yields the protein CASSGTGTFYEQYF.